This T cell receptor (beta chain) was documented in a study of CD4+ T cells in melanoma. General study results and limits: CD8+ T cell, macrophage and B cell function reportedly correlated with neoantigen-specific CD4+ T cells.

The method was immunoSEQ multiplex PCR; TCRdb's version includes in-frame clones alone and lacks a portion of them. This sample carries 9,000 to 13,000 clones, 55% to 75% of them seen once, and the ten largest clones take 24%. With respect to this clone: Its cognate antigen is unknown.

The sequenced material came from cells from a culture (not recorded whether cultured in vitro). The clonotype originates from a human donor with melanoma.

The CDR3 region is CASSLGGGAGETQYF. Written as DNA, the CDR3 is TGTGCCAGCAGCTTAGGAGGGGGGGCGGGTGAGACCCAGTACTTC. J is TRBJ2-5 and V is TRBV5-4; the D gene is possibly TRBD2 (7 bases). The CDR3 sequence is 15 residues long. The V gene's germline CDR1 is SGHNT and CDR2 YYREEE (reference sequence). V dropped 2 bases and J dropped 5 bases, with 16 bases sitting between them.